The source of this T cell receptor beta chain is a study of metastatic and nonmetastatic thyroid tumors. V lost 7 bases to trimming and J lost 8 bases, with 19 bases between them. The CDR3 consists of 14 residues. Treatment of any kind had been given to no patient before thyroid surgery. The sample holds a few counts of this clone. Through MiXCR, TCRdb re-clonotyped the PCR reads. The sample carries some 40,000 clones, around a fifth recorded once. The sequencing sample was made of blood. The J gene is TRBJ2-3, the V gene TRBV12-3 or TRBV12-4; perhaps TRBD2 as D (6 bases). This receptor was taken from a female donor with papillary thyroid cancer or a benign thyroid nodule (not recorded which). Some clones in this sample may be carry-over from other donors' samples. The CDR3 region has the DNA TGTGCCAGCACCGATCCCCCTCGGGAGTGTACGCAGTATTTT. Amino acid sequence: CASTDPPRECTQYF.